This T cell receptor beta chain is drawn from a study of cytomegalovirus exposure and HLA in healthy donors. In the study overall: Most donors, roughly 77% of more than 300 genotyped, fell in the Caucasian-associated ancestry cluster.

A multiplex PCR was run with 60 Vbeta primers and 13 Jbeta primers. Produced via immunoSEQ multiplex PCR; TCRdb's table is partial and in-frame only. The table lists more than 150,000 clones, 79% of them singletons. With respect to this clone: Antigen: not known.

Broader study findings: Cytomegalovirus status was reportedly diagnosed by the classifier with high specificity and sensitivity. Excluded: some indistinguishable V segments such as TRBV6-2 and TRBV6-3.

V gave up 11 bases and J gave up 2 bases, with 12 bases separating them. The CDR3 totals 13 residues. The germline V gene encodes CDR1 SNHLY and CDR2 FYNNEI. When sampled, the donors appeared nominally healthy, though they likely had unrecorded immune exposures. The sequence was collected from a girl aged 10 to 17 in good health and CMV-seropositive. Source material: PBMCs. The chain links TRBV2 to TRBJ2-2; no definite D call. In DNA, the CDR3 is TGTGCCGAGATAGAACGTAACACCGGGGAGCTGTTTTTT. It codes for CAEIERNTGELFF.